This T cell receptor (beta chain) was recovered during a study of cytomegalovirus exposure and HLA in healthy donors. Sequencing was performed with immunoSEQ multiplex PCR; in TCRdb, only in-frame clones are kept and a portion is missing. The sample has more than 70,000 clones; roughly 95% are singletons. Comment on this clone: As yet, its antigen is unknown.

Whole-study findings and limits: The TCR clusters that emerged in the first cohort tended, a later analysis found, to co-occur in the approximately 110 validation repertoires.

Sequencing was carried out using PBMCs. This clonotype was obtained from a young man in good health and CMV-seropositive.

The CDR3 nucleotides are TGTGCCAGCAGCTTTGTGGGGGGTAAGGGCGTGACTGAGCAGTTCTTC. Its protein is CASSFVGGKGVTEQFF. The rearrangement joins TRBV7-2 to TRBJ2-1, with a possible D match to TRBD2 (6 bases). There are 16 residues in the CDR3. Looked up from germline, CDR1 is SGHTA and CDR2 is FQGNSA. The V and J ends lost 3 bases and 9 bases respectively, with 21 bases between them.